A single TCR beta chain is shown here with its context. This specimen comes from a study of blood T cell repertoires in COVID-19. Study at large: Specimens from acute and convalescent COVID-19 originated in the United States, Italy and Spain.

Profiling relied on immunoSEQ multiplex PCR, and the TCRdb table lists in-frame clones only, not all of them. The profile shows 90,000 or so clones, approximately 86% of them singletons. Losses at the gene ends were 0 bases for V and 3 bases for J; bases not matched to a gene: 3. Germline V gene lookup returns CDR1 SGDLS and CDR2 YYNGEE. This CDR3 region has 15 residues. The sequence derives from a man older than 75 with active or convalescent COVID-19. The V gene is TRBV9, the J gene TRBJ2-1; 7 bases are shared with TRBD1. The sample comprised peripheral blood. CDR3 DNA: TGTGCCAGCAGCGTAGAGGGACAGCTCTACAATGAGCAGTTCTTC. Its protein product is CASSVEGQLYNEQFF.